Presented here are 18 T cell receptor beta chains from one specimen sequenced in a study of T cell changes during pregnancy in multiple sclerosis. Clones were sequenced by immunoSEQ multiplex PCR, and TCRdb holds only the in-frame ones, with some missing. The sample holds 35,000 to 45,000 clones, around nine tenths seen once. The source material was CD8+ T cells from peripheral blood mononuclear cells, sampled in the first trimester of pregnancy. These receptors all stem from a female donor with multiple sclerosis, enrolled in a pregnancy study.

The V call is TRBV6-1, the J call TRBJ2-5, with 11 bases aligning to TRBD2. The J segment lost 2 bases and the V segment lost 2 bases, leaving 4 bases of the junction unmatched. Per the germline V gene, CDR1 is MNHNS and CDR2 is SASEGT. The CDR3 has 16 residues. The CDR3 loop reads CASSELIAGGQETQYF. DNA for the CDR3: TGTGCCAGCAGTGAACTGATAGCGGGGGGGCAAGAGACCCAGTACTTC.

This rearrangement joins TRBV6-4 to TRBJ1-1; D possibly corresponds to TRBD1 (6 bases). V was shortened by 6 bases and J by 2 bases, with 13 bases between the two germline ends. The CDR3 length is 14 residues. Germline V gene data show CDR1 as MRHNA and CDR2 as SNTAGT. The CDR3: CASSPTGANTEAFF. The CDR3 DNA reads TGTGCCAGCAGCCCGACAGGCGCTAACACTGAAGCTTTCTTT.

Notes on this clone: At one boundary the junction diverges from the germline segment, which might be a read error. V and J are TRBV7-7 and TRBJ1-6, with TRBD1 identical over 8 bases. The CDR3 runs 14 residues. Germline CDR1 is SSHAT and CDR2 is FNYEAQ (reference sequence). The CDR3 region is CASSRDRNGSPLHF. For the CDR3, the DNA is TGTGCTAGCAGCCGGGACAGGAACGGGTCACCCCTCCACTTT. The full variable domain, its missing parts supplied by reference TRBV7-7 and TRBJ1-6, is GAGVSQSPRYKVTKRGQDVTLRCDPISSHATLYWYQQALGQGPEFLTYFNYEAQPDKSGLPSDRFSAERPEGSISTLTIQRTEQRDSAMYRCASSRDRNGSPLHFGNGTRLTVT.

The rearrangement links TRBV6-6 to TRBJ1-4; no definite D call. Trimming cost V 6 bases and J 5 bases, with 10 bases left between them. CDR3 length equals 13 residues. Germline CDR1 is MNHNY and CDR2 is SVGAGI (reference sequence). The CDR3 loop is CASSPNLNEKLFF. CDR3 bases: TGTGCCAGCAGCCCAAACTTGAATGAAAAACTGTTTTTT.

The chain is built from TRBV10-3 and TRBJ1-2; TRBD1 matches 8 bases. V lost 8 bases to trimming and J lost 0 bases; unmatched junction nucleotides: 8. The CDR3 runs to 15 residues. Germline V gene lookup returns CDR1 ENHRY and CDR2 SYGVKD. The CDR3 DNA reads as TGTGCCATCGGAACAGGGGGTGCCCCTAACTATGGCTACACCTTC. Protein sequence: CAIGTGGAPNYGYTF.

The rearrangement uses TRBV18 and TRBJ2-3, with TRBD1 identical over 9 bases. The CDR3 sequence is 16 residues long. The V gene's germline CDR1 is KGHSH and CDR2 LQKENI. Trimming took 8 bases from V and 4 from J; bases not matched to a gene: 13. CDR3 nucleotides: TGTGCCAGCGGTCCTTTGAAAGGACAGGGGCCAGATACGCAGTATTTT. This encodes CASGPLKGQGPDTQYF.

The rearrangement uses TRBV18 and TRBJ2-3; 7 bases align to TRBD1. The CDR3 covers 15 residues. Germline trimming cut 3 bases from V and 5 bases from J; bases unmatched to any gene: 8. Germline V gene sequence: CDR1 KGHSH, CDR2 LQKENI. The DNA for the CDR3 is TGTGCCAGCTCACCCACAGGGGCCAGCTTAGATACGCAGTATTTT. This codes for CASSPTGASLDTQYF. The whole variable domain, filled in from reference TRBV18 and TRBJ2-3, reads NAGVMQNPRHLVRRRGQEARLRCSPMKGHSHVYWYRQLPEEGLKFMVYLQKENIIDESGMPKERFSAEFPKEGPSILRIQQVVRGDSAAYFCASSPTGASLDTQYFGPGTRLTVL.

The CDR3 sequence: CASSLRTGYGYTF. CDR3 bases: TGTGCCAGCAGCCTTCGGACAGGCTATGGCTACACCTTC. J is TRBJ1-2 and V is TRBV7-8; TRBD1 agrees at 7 bases. Germline CDR1 reads SGHVS; CDR2 reads FQNEAQ. This CDR3 contains 13 residues. Trimming cost V 5 bases and J 4 bases; bases outside gene matches: 4.

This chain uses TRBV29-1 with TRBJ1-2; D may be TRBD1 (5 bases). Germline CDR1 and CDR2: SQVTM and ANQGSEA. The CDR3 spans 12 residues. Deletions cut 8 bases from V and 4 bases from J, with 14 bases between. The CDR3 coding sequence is TGCAGCAGTCAGGGTAGTCGCTATGGCTACACCTTC. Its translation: CSSQGSRYGYTF. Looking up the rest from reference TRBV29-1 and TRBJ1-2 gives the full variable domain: SAVISQKPSRDICQRGTSLTIQCQVDSQVTMMFWYRQQPGQSLTLIATANQGSEATYESGFVIDKFPISRPNLTFSTLTVSNMSPEDSSIYLCSSQGSRYGYTFGSGTRLTVV.

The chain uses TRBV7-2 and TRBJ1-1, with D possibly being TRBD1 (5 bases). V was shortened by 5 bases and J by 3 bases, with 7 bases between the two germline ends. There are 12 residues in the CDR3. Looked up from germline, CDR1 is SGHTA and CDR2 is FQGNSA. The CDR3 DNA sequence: TGTGCCAGCAGCCCAGGGTACACTGAAGCTTTCTTT. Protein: CASSPGYTEAFF.

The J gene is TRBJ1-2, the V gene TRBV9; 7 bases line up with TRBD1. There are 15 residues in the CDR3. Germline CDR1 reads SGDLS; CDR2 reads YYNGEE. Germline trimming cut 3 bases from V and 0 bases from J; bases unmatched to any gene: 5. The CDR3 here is CASSARQGANYGYTF. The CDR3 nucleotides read TGTGCCAGCAGCGCGCGACAGGGAGCTAACTATGGCTACACCTTC.

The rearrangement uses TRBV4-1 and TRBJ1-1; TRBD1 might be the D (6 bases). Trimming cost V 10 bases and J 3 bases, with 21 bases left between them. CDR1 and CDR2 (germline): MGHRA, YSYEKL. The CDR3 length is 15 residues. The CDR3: CAISDSQKGDTEAFF. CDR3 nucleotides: TGCGCCATCTCGGACAGCCAAAAGGGGGACACTGAAGCTTTCTTT.

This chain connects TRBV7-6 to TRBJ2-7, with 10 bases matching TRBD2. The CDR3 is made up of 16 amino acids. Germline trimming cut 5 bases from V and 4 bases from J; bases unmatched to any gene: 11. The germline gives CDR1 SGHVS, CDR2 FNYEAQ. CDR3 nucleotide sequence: TGTGCCAGCAGCCGAGACGAGCGGGGGGGCGGGTACGAGCAGTACTTC. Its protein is CASSRDERGGGYEQYF. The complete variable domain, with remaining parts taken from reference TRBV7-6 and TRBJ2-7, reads GAGVSQSPRYKVTKRGQDVALRCDPISGHVSLYWYRQALGQGPEFLTYFNYEAQQDKSGLPNDRFSAERPEGSISTLTIQRTEQRDSAMYRCASSRDERGGGYEQYFGPGTRLTVT.

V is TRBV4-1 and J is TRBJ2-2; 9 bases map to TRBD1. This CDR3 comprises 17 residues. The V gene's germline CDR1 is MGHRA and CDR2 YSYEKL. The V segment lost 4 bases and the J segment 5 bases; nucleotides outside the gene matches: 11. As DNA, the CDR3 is TGCGCCAGCAGCCCCTTTGGGGGACAGGGCGGGACCGGGGAGCTGTTTTTT. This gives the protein CASSPFGGQGGTGELFF.

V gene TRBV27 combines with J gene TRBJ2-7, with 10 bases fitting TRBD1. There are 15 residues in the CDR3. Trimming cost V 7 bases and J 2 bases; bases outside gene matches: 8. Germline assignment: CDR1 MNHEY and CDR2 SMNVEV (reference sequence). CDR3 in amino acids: CASTVKGQGTYEQYF. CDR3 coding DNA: TGTGCCAGCACCGTCAAGGGACAGGGGACCTACGAGCAGTACTTC.

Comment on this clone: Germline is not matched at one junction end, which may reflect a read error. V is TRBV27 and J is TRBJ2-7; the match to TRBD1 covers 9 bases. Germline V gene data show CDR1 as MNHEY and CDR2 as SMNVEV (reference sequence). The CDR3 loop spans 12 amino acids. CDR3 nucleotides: TGTGCCAGCAGTTCCCTTGGGACAGGGCCACTCTTC. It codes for CASSSLGTGPLF.

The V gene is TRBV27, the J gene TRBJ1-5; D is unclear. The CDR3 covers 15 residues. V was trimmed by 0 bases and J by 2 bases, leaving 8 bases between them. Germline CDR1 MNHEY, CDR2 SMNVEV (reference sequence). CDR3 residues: CASSLSITGNQPQHF. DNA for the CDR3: TGTGCCAGCAGTTTATCGATTACAGGCAATCAGCCCCAGCATTTT.

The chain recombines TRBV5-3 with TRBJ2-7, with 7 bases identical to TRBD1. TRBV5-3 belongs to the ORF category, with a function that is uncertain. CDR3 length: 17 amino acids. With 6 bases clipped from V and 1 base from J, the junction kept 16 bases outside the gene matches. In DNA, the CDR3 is TGTGCCAGAACACCACCCTACAGGGGCGGATTGTCCTACGAGCAGTACTTC. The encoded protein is CARTPPYRGGLSYEQYF.